The present TCR beta chain was sequenced within a study of T cell responses to AZD1222 COVID-19 vaccine. Overall study: Timing groups of about 4 and about 12 weeks for second doses were pooled. Study-level findings and limits: Without day 14 samples, only post-peak T cell repertoires were studied. In a largely white British group with more females than males, clonal diversity was possibly underestimated.

Turning to this clone: Antigen specificity is unknown.

The CDR3 spans 18 residues. The germline gives CDR1 SGHKS, CDR2 YYEKEE (reference sequence). Trimming cost V 0 bases and J 6 bases, with 22 bases left between them. Profiled with immunoSEQ multiplex PCR; TCRdb holds only in-frame clones, not every one. The sample records some 130,000 clones, 88% being singletons. The TCR comes from an adult in good health. This rearrangement joins TRBV5-5 to TRBJ2-4, with D perhaps matching TRBD1 or TRBD2 (6 bases each). The sample here was peripheral blood, taken on day 0 of AZD1222 vaccination. As DNA, the CDR3 is TGTGCCAGCAGCTTGGCCGGGTCAGGGGCGGGGCAAGTAAACATTCAGTACTTC. Encoded protein: CASSLAGSGAGQVNIQYF.